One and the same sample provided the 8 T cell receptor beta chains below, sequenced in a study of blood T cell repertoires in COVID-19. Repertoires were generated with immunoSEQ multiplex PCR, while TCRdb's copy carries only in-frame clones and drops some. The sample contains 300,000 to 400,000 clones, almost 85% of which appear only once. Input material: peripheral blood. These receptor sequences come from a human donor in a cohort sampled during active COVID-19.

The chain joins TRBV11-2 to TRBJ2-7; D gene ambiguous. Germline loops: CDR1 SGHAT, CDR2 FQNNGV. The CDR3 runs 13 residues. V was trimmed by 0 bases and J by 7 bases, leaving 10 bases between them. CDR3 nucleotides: TGTGCCAGCAGCTTAGAGCCTGAGTGGGAGCAGTACTTC. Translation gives CASSLEPEWEQYF.

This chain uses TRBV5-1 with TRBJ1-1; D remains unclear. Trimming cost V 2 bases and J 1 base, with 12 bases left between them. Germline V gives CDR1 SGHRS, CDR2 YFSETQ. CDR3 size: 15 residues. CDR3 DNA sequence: TGCGCCAGCAGCTTTTGGGGTGGAGGGAACACTGAAGCTTTCTTT. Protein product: CASSFWGGGNTEAFF.

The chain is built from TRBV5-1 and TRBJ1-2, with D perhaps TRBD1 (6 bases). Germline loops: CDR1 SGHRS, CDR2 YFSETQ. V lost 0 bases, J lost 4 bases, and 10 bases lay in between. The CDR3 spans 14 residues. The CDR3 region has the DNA TGCGCCAGCAGCTTGGCAGGGGTGGGCTATGGCTACACCTTC. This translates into CASSLAGVGYGYTF.

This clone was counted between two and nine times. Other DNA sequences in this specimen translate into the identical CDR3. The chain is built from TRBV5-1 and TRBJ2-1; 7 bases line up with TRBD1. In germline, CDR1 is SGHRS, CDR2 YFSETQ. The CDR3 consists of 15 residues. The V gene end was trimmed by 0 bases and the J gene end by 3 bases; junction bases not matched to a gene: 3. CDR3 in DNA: TGCGCCAGCAGCTTGGCGACAGGGCACTACAATGAGCAGTTCTTC. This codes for CASSLATGHYNEQFF.

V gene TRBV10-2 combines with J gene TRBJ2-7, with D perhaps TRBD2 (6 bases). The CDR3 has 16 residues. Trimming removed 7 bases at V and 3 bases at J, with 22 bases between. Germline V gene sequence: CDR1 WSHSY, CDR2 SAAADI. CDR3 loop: CASTGRGPKGDYEQYF. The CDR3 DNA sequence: TGCGCCAGCACCGGGCGGGGTCCTAAAGGAGACTACGAGCAGTACTTC.

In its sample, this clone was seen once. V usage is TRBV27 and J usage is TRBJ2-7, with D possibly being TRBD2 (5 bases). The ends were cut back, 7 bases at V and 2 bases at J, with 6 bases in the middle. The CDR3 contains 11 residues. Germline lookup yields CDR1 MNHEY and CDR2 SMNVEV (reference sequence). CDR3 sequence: CASMRAYEQYF. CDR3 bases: TGTGCCAGCATGAGGGCCTACGAGCAGTACTTC.

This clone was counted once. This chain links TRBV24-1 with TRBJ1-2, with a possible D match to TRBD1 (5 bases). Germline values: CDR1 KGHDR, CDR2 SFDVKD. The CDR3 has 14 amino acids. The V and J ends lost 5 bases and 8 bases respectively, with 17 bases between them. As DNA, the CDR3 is TGTGCCACCAGTGCCACCGGGGGTCAGTCCGGCTACACCTTC. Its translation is CATSATGGQSGYTF.

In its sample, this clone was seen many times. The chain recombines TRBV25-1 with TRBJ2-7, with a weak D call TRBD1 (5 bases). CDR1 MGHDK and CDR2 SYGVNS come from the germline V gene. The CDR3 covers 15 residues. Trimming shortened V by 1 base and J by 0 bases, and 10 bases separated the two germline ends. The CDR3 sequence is CASSESAGNSYEQYF. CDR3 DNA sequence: TGTGCCAGCAGTGAATCGGCAGGGAACTCCTACGAGCAGTACTTC.